A selection of T cell receptor beta chains follows, all from one sample in a study of shared clonotypes between healthy human individuals. Assay: immunoSEQ multiplex PCR; the TCRdb copy retains only in-frame clones and omits some. The data show roughly 1,500,000 clones, with 98% seen just once and about 0.45% held by the top ten. Source material: naive CD4+ T cells sorted from blood. The receptors here all came from a man aged 25-45 years in good health. CDR3s include the opening cysteine and the closing phenylalanine or tryptophan. The order of the fields is V gene, D gene, J gene, clone size, CDR3 DNA, CDR3 protein. D genes are given only for firm matches. The size of a clone is reported for some rows only, either as once, few or many, or as a class for expanded clones.

v_call: TRBV28
d_call: -
j_call: TRBJ1-1
clone_size: -
cdr3_nt: TGTGCCAGCAGTTTAGGGACCCTCGGGGTGAACACTGAAGCTTTCTTT
cdr3_aa: CASSLGTLGVNTEAFF

v_call: TRBV5-5
d_call: -
j_call: TRBJ1-4
clone_size: -
cdr3_nt: TGTGCCAGCAGCCTCCGGACAGTTGATGAAAAACTGTTTTTT
cdr3_aa: CASSLRTVDEKLFF

v_call: TRBV12-2
d_call: -
j_call: TRBJ1-5
clone_size: once
cdr3_nt: TGTGCAAGTCGCTTATTCGTATACCGGCTGCCGAGGTCCCAGCATTTT
cdr3_aa: CASRLFVYRLPRSQHF

v_call: TRBV5-4
d_call: TRBD2
j_call: TRBJ2-3
clone_size: -
cdr3_nt: TGTGCCAGCAGCTTGGCCGTTAGCGGGAGATTGGGAGATACGCAGTATTTT
cdr3_aa: CASSLAVSGRLGDTQYF

v_call: TRBV5-1
d_call: -
j_call: TRBJ2-3
clone_size: -
cdr3_nt: TGCGCCAGCAGGCTCTCTGATACGCAGTATTTT
cdr3_aa: CASRLSDTQYF

v_call: TRBV9
d_call: TRBD1
j_call: TRBJ1-5
clone_size: -
cdr3_nt: TGTGCCAGCAGCGTAGGTACAGGGGGCAATCAGCCCCAGCATTTT
cdr3_aa: CASSVGTGGNQPQHF

v_call: TRBV18
d_call: -
j_call: TRBJ2-5
clone_size: -
cdr3_nt: TGTGCCAGCTTCCTACTGCGTCGAGGCGGGGAAGAGACCCAGTACTTC
cdr3_aa: CASFLLRRGGEETQYF

v_call: TRBV4-1
d_call: -
j_call: TRBJ2-7
clone_size: -
cdr3_nt: TGCGCCAGCAGCCAAGGAGTCCTTGGGAGCTACGAGCAGTACTTC
cdr3_aa: CASSQGVLGSYEQYF

v_call: TRBV4-1
d_call: -
j_call: TRBJ1-2
clone_size: -
cdr3_nt: TGCGCCAGCAGCCAAGATCAGAGGGTGGGGTATGGCTACACCTTC
cdr3_aa: CASSQDQRVGYGYTF

v_call: TRBV18
d_call: TRBD2
j_call: TRBJ2-5
clone_size: -
cdr3_nt: TGTGCCAGCTCACTAAGAGCGGGAGGGCCAGAGACCCAGTACTTC
cdr3_aa: CASSLRAGGPETQYF

v_call: TRBV28
d_call: -
j_call: TRBJ2-5
clone_size: -
cdr3_nt: TGTGCCAGCAGTCCAGGGATCCAAGAGACCCAGTACTTC
cdr3_aa: CASSPGIQETQYF

v_call: TRBV15
d_call: TRBD2
j_call: TRBJ2-1
clone_size: once
cdr3_nt: TGTGCCACCAGCAGAGAGACCCTAGCGGGATCGGGTTACAATGAGCAGTTCTTC
cdr3_aa: CATSRETLAGSGYNEQFF

v_call: TRBV14
d_call: -
j_call: TRBJ2-7
clone_size: -
cdr3_nt: TGTGCCAGCAGCCAGGGACATCCCGCTTACTACGAGCAGTACTTC
cdr3_aa: CASSQGHPAYYEQYF

v_call: TRBV10-3
d_call: -
j_call: TRBJ2-1
clone_size: -
cdr3_nt: TGTGCCATCAGTGGCTCGGCGGCGAGGGCGCAGATTGAGCAGTTCTTC
cdr3_aa: CAISGSAARAQIEQFF

v_call: TRBV9
d_call: TRBD1
j_call: TRBJ2-5
clone_size: -
cdr3_nt: TGTGCCAGCAGCGAGGGGACAGATCAAGAGACCCAGTACTTC
cdr3_aa: CASSEGTDQETQYF

v_call: TRBV7-9
d_call: TRBD1
j_call: TRBJ2-3
clone_size: -
cdr3_nt: TGTGCCAGCGACCTGACAGGGGCAGATACGCAGTATTTT
cdr3_aa: CASDLTGADTQYF

v_call: TRBV28
d_call: TRBD2
j_call: TRBJ2-5
clone_size: -
cdr3_nt: TGTGCCAGCCGGCTCGGGGGGGGACGGGAGACCCAGTACTTC
cdr3_aa: CASRLGGGRETQYF

v_call: TRBV15
d_call: -
j_call: TRBJ2-3
clone_size: -
cdr3_nt: TGTGCCACCAGCAGAGATCGGCCCCCCGCAGATACGCAGTATTTT
cdr3_aa: CATSRDRPPADTQYF

v_call: TRBV19
d_call: TRBD2
j_call: TRBJ2-3
clone_size: -
cdr3_nt: TGTGCCAGTAGTATCCTAGCGGGGGGCACAGATACGCAGTATTTT
cdr3_aa: CASSILAGGTDTQYF

v_call: TRBV11-2
d_call: -
j_call: TRBJ2-7
clone_size: once
cdr3_nt: TGTGCCAGCAGCTCCGACAGGTACGAGCAGTACTTC
cdr3_aa: CASSSDRYEQYF

v_call: TRBV5-1
d_call: TRBD2
j_call: TRBJ2-7
clone_size: -
cdr3_nt: TGCGCCAGCCAGCGGGAGGACTACGAGCAGTACTTC
cdr3_aa: CASQREDYEQYF

v_call: TRBV28
d_call: -
j_call: TRBJ1-5
clone_size: -
cdr3_nt: TGTGCCAGCAGCGGAGTGGAGGGAAATAGCAATCAGCCCCAGCATTTT
cdr3_aa: CASSGVEGNSNQPQHF

v_call: TRBV5-1
d_call: -
j_call: TRBJ1-4
clone_size: -
cdr3_nt: TGCGCCAGCAGCTTGGCGAAAGGGCGGGAAAAACTGTTTTTT
cdr3_aa: CASSLAKGREKLFF

v_call: TRBV4-2
d_call: -
j_call: TRBJ2-1
clone_size: -
cdr3_nt: TGTGCCAGCAGCCCAGCCGTCAGCTTTGAGCAGTTCTTC
cdr3_aa: CASSPAVSFEQFF

v_call: TRBV18
d_call: TRBD2
j_call: TRBJ2-7
clone_size: -
cdr3_nt: TGTGCCAGCTCACCACCTCTCCTAGCGGGAGGGCCTGGTCTCTACGAGCAGTACTTC
cdr3_aa: CASSPPLLAGGPGLYEQYF

v_call: TRBV6-6
d_call: -
j_call: TRBJ2-7
clone_size: once
cdr3_nt: TGTGCCAGCAGTTACTCTAGACGGGACACCGGCTACGAGCAGTACTTC
cdr3_aa: CASSYSRRDTGYEQYF

v_call: TRBV5-1
d_call: -
j_call: TRBJ1-1
clone_size: -
cdr3_nt: TGCGCCAGCAGCTTGGGAAGCAGGGGTGCCACTGAAGCTTTCTTT
cdr3_aa: CASSLGSRGATEAFF

v_call: TRBV10-3
d_call: -
j_call: TRBJ1-2
clone_size: -
cdr3_nt: TGTGCCATCAGATCGGCCTATGGCTACACCTTC
cdr3_aa: CAIRSAYGYTF

v_call: TRBV5-1
d_call: -
j_call: TRBJ2-5
clone_size: -
cdr3_nt: TGCGCCAGCAGCTTATTCAGGAGACAGTACCAAGAGACCCAGTACTTC
cdr3_aa: CASSLFRRQYQETQYF